This entry features one TCR beta chain sequence. Ten or more counts support this clone. What antigen it recognizes has not been identified. No per-base quality is available; no much larger clone lies one base away. Whole blood was collected in K2EDTA tubes by collaborating institutions according to the institutions' own protocols. Collaborator samples were shipped for TCRbeta analysis as frozen whole blood, isolated PBMCs, or DNA extracted from either sample type. These data are taken from a study of blood T cell repertoires in COVID-19 (dated by TCRdb to the early 2020s). A note on the overall study: Samples covering the acute and convalescent phases of COVID-19 were provided by collaborators in the United States, Italy and Spain. The material from the prospective study consisted of cDNA or gDNA derived from T cells, B-cell-depleted T cells, or PBMCs. Subjects who had been exposed to COVID-19, were actively infected with it, or had recovered from it provided the deeply sampled blood TCRbeta repertoires that made up the dataset. The repertoires were released in a freely available public database meant as a resource for research on the immune response to SARS-CoV-2. The samples were drawn from the first 160 participants of the ongoing ImmuneRACE study and from 1,254 subjects provided by 6 global collaborators. A de-identified subject ID, COVID-19 status, age in years and sex were almost always included in the sample metadata. HLA class I and class II types, where available, came from metadata supplied by the sample provider rather than from assay-based typing.

The investigation overall reported the following: The quantity of clinical and demographic metadata differed by source and by participant and was supplied without curation.

V is trimmed back by 6 bases and J by 6 bases, and the junction contains 15 bases that no gene match accounts for. Its CDR3 holds 17 amino acids, cysteine through phenylalanine. Only CDR3 DNA is held: 51 bases, read in frame from base 1. Per the germline V gene, SGHNT is the CDR1 and YENEEA is the CDR2. TCRbeta CDR3 regions were amplified from genomic DNA by means of the immunoSEQ Assay, a bias-controlled multiplex PCR. The original pipeline was this. Nucleated cell counts per sample were estimated from amplification of reference gene primers within the assay. To quantify the absolute abundance of each unique TCRbeta CDR3 rearrangement, sequence reads were collapsed and filtered. For each sample, productive Simpson clonality was calculated as the square root of Simpson's diversity index across productive rearrangements. The table comes from immuneACCESS by way of TCRdb, which keeps in-frame sequences with V and J called. Part of the clones is missing from these tables; in studies checked, under half for an unresolved V gene and the rest for unknown reasons. V and J calls and clone size are as listed in that table; D and trimming were resolved from the DNA. For this sample there are more than 70,000 clones; more than 80% appear just once. 10% of the sample goes to the ten largest clones.

The chain is encoded by TRBV11-3 joined to TRBJ2-1, with 9 bases in between that match TRBD2. The receptor was isolated from a woman in her seventies with acute or convalescent COVID-19. The sequenced sample consisted of peripheral blood. The nucleotides are TGTGCCAGCAGTTTGGGCCCCGGGACTAGCTTAACCAATGAGCAGTTCTTC. Translation gives CASSLGPGTSLTNEQFF.